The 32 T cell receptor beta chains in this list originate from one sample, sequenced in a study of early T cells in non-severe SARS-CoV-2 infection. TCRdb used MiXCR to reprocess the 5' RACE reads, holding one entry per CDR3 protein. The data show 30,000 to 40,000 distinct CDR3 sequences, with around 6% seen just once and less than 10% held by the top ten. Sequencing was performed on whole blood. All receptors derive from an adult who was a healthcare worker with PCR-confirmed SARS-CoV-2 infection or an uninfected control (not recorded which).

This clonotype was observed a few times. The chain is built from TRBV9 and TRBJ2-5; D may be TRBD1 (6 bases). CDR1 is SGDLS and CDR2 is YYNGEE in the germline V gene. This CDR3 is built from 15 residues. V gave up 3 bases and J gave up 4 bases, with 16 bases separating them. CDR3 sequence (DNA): TGTGCCAGCAGCGCAGCACATACAGGGTTAGAGACCCAGTACTTC. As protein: CASSAAHTGLETQYF.

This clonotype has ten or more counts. The CDR3 protein is CSVGTDPSYEQYF. CDR3 coding DNA: TGCAGCGTAGGGACAGACCCTTCCTACGAGCAGTACTTC. J is TRBJ2-7 and V is TRBV29-1, with 7 bases lining up with TRBD1. The germline V gene encodes CDR1 SQVTM and CDR2 ANQGSEA. The ends lost 6 bases at V and 1 base at J; junction bases unmatched: 6. The CDR3 runs 13 residues.

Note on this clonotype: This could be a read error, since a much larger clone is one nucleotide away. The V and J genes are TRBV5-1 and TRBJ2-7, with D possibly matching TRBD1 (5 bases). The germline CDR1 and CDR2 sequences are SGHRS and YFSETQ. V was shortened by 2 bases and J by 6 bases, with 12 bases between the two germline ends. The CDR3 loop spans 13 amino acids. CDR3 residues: CASSFATETEQYF. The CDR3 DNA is TGCGCCAGCAGCTTCGCGACAGAGACCGAGCAGTACTTC. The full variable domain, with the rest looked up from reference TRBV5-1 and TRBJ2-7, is KAGVTQTPRYLIKTRGQQVTLSCSPISGHRSVSWYQQTPGQGLQFLFEYFSETQRNKGNFPGRFSGRQFSNSRSEMNVSTLELGDSALYLCASSFATETEQYFGPGTRLTVT.

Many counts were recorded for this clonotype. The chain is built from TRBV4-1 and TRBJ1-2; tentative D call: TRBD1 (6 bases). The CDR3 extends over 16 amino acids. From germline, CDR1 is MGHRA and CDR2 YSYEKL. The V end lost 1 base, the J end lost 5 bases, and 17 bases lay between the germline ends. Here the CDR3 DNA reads TGCGCCAGCAGCCAAGTTACGGCAACAGGGATGTATGGCTACACCTTC. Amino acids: CASSQVTATGMYGYTF.

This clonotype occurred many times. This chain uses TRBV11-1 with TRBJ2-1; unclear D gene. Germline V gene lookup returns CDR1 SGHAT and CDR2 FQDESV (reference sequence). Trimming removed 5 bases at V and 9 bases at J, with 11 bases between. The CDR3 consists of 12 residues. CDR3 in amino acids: CASSPDRLEQFF. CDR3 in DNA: TGTGCCAGCAGCCCAGACCGACTTGAGCAGTTCTTC.

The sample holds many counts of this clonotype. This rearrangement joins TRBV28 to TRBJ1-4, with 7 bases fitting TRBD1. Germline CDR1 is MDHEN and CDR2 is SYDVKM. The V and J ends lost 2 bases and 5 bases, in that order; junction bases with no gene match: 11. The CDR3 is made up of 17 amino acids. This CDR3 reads CASSLPGHQTGNEKLFF. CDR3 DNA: TGTGCCAGCAGTTTACCCGGACATCAGACAGGGAATGAAAAACTGTTTTTT. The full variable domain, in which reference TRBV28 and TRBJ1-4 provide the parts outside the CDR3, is DVKVTQSSRYLVKRTGEKVFLECVQDMDHENMFWYRQDPGLGLRLIYFSYDVKMKEKGDIPEGYSVSREKKERFSLILESASTNQTSMYLCASSLPGHQTGNEKLFFGSGTQLSVL.

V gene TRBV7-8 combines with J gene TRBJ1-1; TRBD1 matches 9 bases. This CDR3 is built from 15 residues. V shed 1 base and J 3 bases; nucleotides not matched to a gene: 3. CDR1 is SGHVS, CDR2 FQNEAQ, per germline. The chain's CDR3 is CASSLGDREYTEAFF. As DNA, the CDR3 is TGTGCCAGCAGCTTAGGGGACAGGGAGTACACTGAAGCTTTCTTT.

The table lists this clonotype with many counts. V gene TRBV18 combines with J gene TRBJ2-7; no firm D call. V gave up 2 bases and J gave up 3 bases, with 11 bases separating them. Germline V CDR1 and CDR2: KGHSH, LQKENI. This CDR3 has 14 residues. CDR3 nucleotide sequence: TGTGCCAGCTCACCAACTCTCTCCAACTACGAGCAGTACTTC. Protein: CASSPTLSNYEQYF.

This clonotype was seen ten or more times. The CDR3 coding sequence is TGTGCCAGCAGCTTAGGGTCAACTAATGAAAAACTGTTTTTT. Translation: CASSLGSTNEKLFF. The chain recombines TRBV7-2 with TRBJ1-4; unclear D gene. The V end was cut by 1 base, the J end by 0 bases, with 3 bases between. The CDR3 runs 14 residues. Per germline, CDR1 SGHTA and CDR2 FQGNSA.

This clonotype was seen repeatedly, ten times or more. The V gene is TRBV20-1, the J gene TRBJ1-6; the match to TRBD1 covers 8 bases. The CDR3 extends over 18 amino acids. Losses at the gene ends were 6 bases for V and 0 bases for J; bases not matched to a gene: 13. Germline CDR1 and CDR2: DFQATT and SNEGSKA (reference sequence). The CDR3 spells CSAHLRGPSSSYNSPLHF. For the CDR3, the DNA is TGCAGTGCACACCTCAGGGGGCCCAGCAGCTCCTATAATTCACCCCTCCACTTT.

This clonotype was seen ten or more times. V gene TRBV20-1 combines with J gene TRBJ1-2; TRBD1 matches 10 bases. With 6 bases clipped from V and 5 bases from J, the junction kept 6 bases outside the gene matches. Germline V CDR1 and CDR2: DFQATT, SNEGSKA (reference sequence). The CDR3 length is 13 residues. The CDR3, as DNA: TGCAGTGCCCGGGACAGGGGTTATTATGGCTACACCTTC. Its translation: CSARDRGYYGYTF.

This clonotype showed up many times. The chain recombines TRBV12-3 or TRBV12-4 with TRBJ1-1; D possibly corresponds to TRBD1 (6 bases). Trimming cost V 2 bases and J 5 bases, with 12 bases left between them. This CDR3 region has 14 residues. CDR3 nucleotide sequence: TGTGCCAGCAGTTTAACCCCAGGGGTAACTGAAGCTTTCTTT. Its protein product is CASSLTPGVTEAFF.

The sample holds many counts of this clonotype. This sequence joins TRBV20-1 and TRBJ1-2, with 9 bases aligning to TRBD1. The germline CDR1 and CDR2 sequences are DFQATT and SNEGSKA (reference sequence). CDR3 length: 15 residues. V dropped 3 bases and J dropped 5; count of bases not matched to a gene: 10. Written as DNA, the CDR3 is TGCAGTGCTAGCCGGGACAGGGACACTGGGTATGGCTACACCTTC. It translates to CSASRDRDTGYGYTF.

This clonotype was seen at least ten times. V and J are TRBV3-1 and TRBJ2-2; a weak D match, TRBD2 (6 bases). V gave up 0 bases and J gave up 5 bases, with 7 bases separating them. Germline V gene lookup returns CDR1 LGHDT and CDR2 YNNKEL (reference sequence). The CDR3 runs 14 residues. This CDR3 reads CASSQDGRTGELFF. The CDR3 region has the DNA TGTGCCAGCAGCCAAGATGGGAGGACCGGGGAGCTGTTTTTT.

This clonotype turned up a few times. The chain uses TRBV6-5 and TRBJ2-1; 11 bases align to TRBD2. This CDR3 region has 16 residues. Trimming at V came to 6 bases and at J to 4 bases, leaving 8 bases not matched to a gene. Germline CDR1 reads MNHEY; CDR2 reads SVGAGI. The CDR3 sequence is CASRRNSGGAYNEQFF. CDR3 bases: TGTGCCAGCAGACGAAATAGCGGGGGGGCTTACAATGAGCAGTTCTTC.

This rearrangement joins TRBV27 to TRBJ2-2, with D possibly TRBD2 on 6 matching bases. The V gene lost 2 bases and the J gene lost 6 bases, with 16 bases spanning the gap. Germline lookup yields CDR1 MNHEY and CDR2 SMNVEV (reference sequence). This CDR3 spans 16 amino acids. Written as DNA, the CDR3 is TGTGCCAGCAGTTTAAGGGGCGGGCTAGCGTCCGGGGAGCTGTTTTTT. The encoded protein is CASSLRGGLASGELFF.

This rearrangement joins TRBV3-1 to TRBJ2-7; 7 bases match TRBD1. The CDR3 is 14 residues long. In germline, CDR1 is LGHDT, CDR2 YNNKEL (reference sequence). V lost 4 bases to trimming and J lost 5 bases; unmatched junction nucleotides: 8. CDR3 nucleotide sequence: TGTGCCAGCAGCCGGAAACAGGGGAAGGACGAGCAGTACTTC. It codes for CASSRKQGKDEQYF.

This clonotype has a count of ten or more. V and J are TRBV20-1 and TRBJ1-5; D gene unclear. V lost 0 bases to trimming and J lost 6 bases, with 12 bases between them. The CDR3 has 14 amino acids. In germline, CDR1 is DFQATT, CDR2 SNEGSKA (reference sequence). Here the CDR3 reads CSARDLTKGQPQHF. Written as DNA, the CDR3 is TGCAGTGCTAGAGATTTAACGAAGGGTCAGCCCCAGCATTTT.

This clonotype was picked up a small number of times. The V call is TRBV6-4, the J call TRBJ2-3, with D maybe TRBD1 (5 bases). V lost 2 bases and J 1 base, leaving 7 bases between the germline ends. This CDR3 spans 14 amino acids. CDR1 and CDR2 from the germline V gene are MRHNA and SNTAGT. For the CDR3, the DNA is TGTGCCAGCAGTGACGCGACAGGCACAGATACGCAGTATTTT. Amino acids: CASSDATGTDTQYF.

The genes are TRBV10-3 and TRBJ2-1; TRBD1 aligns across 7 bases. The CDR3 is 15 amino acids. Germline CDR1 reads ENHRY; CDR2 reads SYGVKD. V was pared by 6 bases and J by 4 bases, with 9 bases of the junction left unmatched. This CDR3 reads CAISQRDSGYNEQFF. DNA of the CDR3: TGTGCCATCAGCCAAAGGGACAGTGGGTACAATGAGCAGTTCTTC.

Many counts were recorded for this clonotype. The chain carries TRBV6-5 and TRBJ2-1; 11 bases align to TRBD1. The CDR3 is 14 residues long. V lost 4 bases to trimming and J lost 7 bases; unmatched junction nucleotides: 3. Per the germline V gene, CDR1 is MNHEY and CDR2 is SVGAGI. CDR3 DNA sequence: TGTGCCAGCAGTTCGGGACAGGGGGGGAATGAGCAGTTCTTC. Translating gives CASSSGQGGNEQFF.

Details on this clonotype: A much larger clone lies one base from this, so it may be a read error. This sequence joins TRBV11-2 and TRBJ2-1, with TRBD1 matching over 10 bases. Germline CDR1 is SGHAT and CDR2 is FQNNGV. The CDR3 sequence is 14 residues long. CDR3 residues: CANSSRDRGNEQFF. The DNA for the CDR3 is TGTGCCAACAGCTCCCGGGACAGGGGCAATGAGCAGTTCTTC.

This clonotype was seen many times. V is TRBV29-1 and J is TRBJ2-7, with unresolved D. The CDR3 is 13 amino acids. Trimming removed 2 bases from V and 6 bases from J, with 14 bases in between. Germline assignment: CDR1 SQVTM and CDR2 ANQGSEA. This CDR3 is CSVELWNKGEQYF. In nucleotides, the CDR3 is TGCAGCGTTGAACTCTGGAATAAGGGCGAGCAGTACTTC.

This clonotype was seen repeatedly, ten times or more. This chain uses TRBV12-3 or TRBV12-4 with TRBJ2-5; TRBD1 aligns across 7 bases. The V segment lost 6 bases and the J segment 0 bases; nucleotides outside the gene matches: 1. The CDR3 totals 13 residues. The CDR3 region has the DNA TGTGCCAGCAGAGGGACAGACCAAGAGACCCAGTACTTC. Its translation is CASRGTDQETQYF.

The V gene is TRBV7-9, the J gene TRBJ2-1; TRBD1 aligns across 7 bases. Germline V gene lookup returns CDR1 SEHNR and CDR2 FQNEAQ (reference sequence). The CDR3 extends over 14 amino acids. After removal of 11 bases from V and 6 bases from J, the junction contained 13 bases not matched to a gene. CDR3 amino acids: CAGLVQGPSNEQFF. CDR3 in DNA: TGTGCCGGCTTGGTACAGGGGCCCTCCAATGAGCAGTTCTTC.

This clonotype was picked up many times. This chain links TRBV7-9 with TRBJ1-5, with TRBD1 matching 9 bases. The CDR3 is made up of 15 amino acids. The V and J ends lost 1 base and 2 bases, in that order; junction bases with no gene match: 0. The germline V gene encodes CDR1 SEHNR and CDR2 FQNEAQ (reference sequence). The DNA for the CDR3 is TGTGCCAGCAGCTTAGGGACAGGGGGCAATCAGCCCCAGCATTTT. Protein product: CASSLGTGGNQPQHF.

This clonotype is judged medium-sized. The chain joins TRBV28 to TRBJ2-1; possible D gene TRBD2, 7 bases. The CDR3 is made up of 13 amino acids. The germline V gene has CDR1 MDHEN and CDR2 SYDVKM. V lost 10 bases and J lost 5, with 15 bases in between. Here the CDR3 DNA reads TGTGCCACCTTGGGGGGGGCCCACAATGAGCAGTTCTTC. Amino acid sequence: CATLGGAHNEQFF.

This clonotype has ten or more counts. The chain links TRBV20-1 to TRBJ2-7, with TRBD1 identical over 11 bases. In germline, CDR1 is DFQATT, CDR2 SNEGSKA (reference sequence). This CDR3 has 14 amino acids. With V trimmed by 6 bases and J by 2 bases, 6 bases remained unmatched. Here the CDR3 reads CSAPDRGPPYEQYF. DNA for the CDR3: TGCAGTGCCCCGGACAGGGGGCCCCCCTACGAGCAGTACTTC.

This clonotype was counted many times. The CDR3 protein is CASRLQGASGYGYTF. CDR3 DNA: TGTGCCAGCAGATTACAGGGGGCCAGTGGATATGGCTACACCTTC. V and J are TRBV6-5 and TRBJ1-2; 9 bases line up with TRBD1. This CDR3 spans 15 amino acids. Germline V gene data show CDR1 as MNHEY and CDR2 as SVGAGI. Trimming took 6 bases from V and 5 from J; bases not matched to a gene: 10.

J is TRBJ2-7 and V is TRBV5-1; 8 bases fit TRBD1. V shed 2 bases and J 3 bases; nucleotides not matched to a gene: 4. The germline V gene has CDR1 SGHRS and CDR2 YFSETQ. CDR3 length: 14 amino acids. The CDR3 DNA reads TGCGCCAGCAGCTTTCGACAGGGGCTCTACGAGCAGTACTTC. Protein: CASSFRQGLYEQYF.

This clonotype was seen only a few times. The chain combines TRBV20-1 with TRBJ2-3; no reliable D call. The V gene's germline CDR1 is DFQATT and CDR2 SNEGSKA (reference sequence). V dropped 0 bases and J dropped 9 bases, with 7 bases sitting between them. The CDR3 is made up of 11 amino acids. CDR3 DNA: TGCAGTGCTAGAGAAGATTGGACGCAGTATTTT. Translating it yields CSAREDWTQYF.

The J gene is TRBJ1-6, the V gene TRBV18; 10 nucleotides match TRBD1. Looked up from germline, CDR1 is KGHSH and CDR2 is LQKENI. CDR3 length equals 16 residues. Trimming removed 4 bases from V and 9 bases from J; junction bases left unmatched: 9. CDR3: CASSQYRDRGSSPLHF. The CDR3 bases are TGTGCCAGCTCACAATACCGGGACAGGGGATCTTCACCCCTCCACTTT.